This T cell receptor (beta chain) was sequenced for a study of cytomegalovirus exposure and HLA in healthy donors. Turning to the study itself: There were some 410 genotyped donors. Of these, about 86% fell in the genetic ancestry cluster associated with self-reported Caucasian donors.

With 60 Vbeta and 13 Jbeta primers, the PCR was carried out. Sequencing was performed with immunoSEQ multiplex PCR; in TCRdb, only in-frame clones are kept and a portion is missing. This repertoire shows over 85,000 clones, less than 85% found once; its top ten account for roughly 13%. CDR1 and CDR2 (germline): LGHNA, YSLEER. The CDR3 has 16 residues. The trim removed 0 bases at V and 6 bases at J, leaving 9 bases unmatched. V gene TRBV4-3 combines with J gene TRBJ2-7, with 9 nucleotides matching TRBD1. The sequenced material came from PBMCs. This TCR was sampled from a man younger than 40 in good health and CMV-seropositive. CDR3 in amino acids: CASSQEGGTGFSEQYF. The CDR3 DNA reads TGCGCCAGCAGCCAAGAAGGAGGGACAGGGTTCTCCGAGCAGTACTTC.